This is a list of T cell receptor beta chains from one sample in a study of blood T cell repertoires in COVID-19. Sequenced by immunoSEQ multiplex PCR; TCRdb stores in-frame clones only, minus some. The table includes around 110,000 clones, almost 85% detected once. Sequenced material: peripheral blood. These receptors all stem from a man in his 70s with active or convalescent COVID-19. Both conserved end residues are part of each CDR3. Each record gives: J gene, V gene, D gene, clone size, CDR3 protein, CDR3 DNA. D genes are given only for firm matches. Expanded clones are given a class, and other clones once, few, many or no size at all.

j_gene: TRBJ1-5
v_gene: TRBV19
d_gene: TRBD1
abundance: NA
CDR3aa: CASSTVATGRNQPQHF
CDR3nt: TGTGCCAGTAGTACCGTTGCGACAGGGCGGAATCAGCCCCAGCATTTT

j_gene: TRBJ2-2
v_gene: TRBV7-9
d_gene: NA
abundance: NA
CDR3aa: CASFSGIRTGELFF
CDR3nt: TGTGCCAGCTTTTCAGGGATACGTACCGGGGAGCTGTTTTTT

j_gene: TRBJ1-6
v_gene: TRBV28
d_gene: NA
abundance: NA
CDR3aa: CASSSPRSSYNSPLHF
CDR3nt: TGTGCCAGCAGTTCTCCGAGGAGCTCCTATAATTCACCCCTCCACTTT

j_gene: TRBJ2-5
v_gene: TRBV11-1
d_gene: TRBD2
abundance: NA
CDR3aa: CASSFSGTIQETQYF
CDR3nt: TGTGCCAGCAGCTTTAGCGGGACCATCCAAGAGACCCAGTACTTC

j_gene: TRBJ2-1
v_gene: TRBV4-1
d_gene: TRBD2
abundance: NA
CDR3aa: CASSQVPGGAVNEQFF
CDR3nt: TGCGCCAGCAGCCAAGTGCCGGGGGGGGCCGTCAATGAGCAGTTCTTC

j_gene: TRBJ2-7
v_gene: TRBV5-1
d_gene: TRBD1
abundance: NA
CDR3aa: CASSLRTGSYEQYF
CDR3nt: TGCGCCAGCAGCTTGAGGACAGGGAGTTACGAGCAGTACTTC

j_gene: TRBJ1-2
v_gene: TRBV28
d_gene: TRBD1
abundance: NA
CDR3aa: CASSVPTGANYGYTF
CDR3nt: TGTGCCAGCAGTGTTCCGACAGGGGCTAACTATGGCTACACCTTC

j_gene: TRBJ1-5
v_gene: TRBV11-2
d_gene: TRBD1
abundance: once
CDR3aa: CASSFDGTGVHQPQHF
CDR3nt: TGTGCCAGCAGCTTCGACGGGACAGGGGTCCATCAGCCCCAGCATTTT

j_gene: TRBJ2-7
v_gene: TRBV7-8
d_gene: TRBD1
abundance: NA
CDR3aa: CASSDEDRGVYKQYF
CDR3nt: TGTGCCAGCAGCGATGAAGACAGGGGAGTTTACAAGCAGTACTTC

j_gene: TRBJ1-1
v_gene: TRBV7-9
d_gene: TRBD1
abundance: NA
CDR3aa: CASSKHDRDEAFF
CDR3nt: TGTGCCAGCAGCAAACATGACAGGGATGAAGCTTTCTTT

j_gene: TRBJ1-5
v_gene: TRBV19
d_gene: NA
abundance: NA
CDR3aa: CASSIDIPRGVVNQPQHF
CDR3nt: TGTGCCAGTAGTATAGACATCCCCCGGGGGGTAGTCAATCAGCCCCAGCATTTT

j_gene: TRBJ2-7
v_gene: TRBV28
d_gene: NA
abundance: NA
CDR3aa: CASSLTVPPSYEQYF
CDR3nt: TGTGCCAGCAGTTTGACAGTCCCCCCCTCCTACGAGCAGTACTTC

j_gene: TRBJ2-7
v_gene: TRBV7-3
d_gene: TRBD2
abundance: NA
CDR3aa: CASSTLAGHEQYF
CDR3nt: TGTGCCAGCAGCACACTAGCGGGACACGAGCAGTACTTC

j_gene: TRBJ2-2
v_gene: TRBV5-1
d_gene: NA
abundance: NA
CDR3aa: CASSLGSRGTGELFF
CDR3nt: TGCGCCAGCAGCTTGGGTTCCAGGGGCACCGGGGAGCTGTTTTTT

j_gene: TRBJ1-1
v_gene: TRBV6-5
d_gene: NA
abundance: once
CDR3aa: CASRPPALNTEAFF
CDR3nt: TGTGCCAGCAGACCCCCCGCCCTAAACACTGAAGCTTTCTTT

j_gene: TRBJ1-2
v_gene: TRBV30
d_gene: TRBD1
abundance: NA
CDR3aa: CAWSLSGTGGSTRYGYTF
CDR3nt: TGTGCCTGGAGCCTCTCCGGGACAGGGGGCTCCACTCGCTATGGCTACACCTTC

j_gene: TRBJ2-7
v_gene: TRBV5-1
d_gene: NA
abundance: NA
CDR3aa: CASSLGTWQGSYEQYF
CDR3nt: TGCGCCAGCAGCTTGGGCACCTGGCAGGGATCCTACGAGCAGTACTTC

j_gene: TRBJ2-7
v_gene: TRBV6-2/TRBV6-3
d_gene: TRBD2
abundance: NA
CDR3aa: CASSLGTSGRSEQYF
CDR3nt: TGTGCCAGCAGCCTAGGGACTAGCGGGAGGAGCGAGCAGTACTTC

j_gene: TRBJ1-4
v_gene: TRBV3-1/TRBV3-2
d_gene: TRBD1
abundance: once
CDR3aa: CASSLQRTGDEKLFF
CDR3nt: TGTGCCAGCAGCCTCCAAAGGACAGGAGATGAAAAACTGTTTTTT

j_gene: TRBJ2-1
v_gene: TRBV11-3
d_gene: TRBD1
abundance: NA
CDR3aa: CASSSPGGTGIYNEQFF
CDR3nt: TGTGCCAGCAGCTCCCCTGGGGGGACAGGGATCTACAATGAGCAGTTCTTC

j_gene: TRBJ2-5
v_gene: TRBV24-1
d_gene: TRBD1
abundance: NA
CDR3aa: CATSDGQVGETQYF
CDR3nt: TGTGCCACCAGTGACGGACAGGTTGGGGAGACCCAGTACTTC

j_gene: TRBJ1-5
v_gene: TRBV6-5
d_gene: TRBD1
abundance: NA
CDR3aa: CASTPGQAQNQPQHF
CDR3nt: TGTGCCAGCACCCCGGGACAGGCTCAAAATCAGCCCCAGCATTTT

j_gene: TRBJ2-2
v_gene: TRBV19
d_gene: TRBD2
abundance: NA
CDR3aa: CASIGLAGGPVTGELFF
CDR3nt: TGTGCCAGTATTGGGCTAGCGGGAGGGCCTGTCACCGGGGAGCTGTTTTTT

j_gene: TRBJ2-5
v_gene: TRBV19
d_gene: NA
abundance: NA
CDR3aa: CASSGEYQETQYF
CDR3nt: TGTGCCAGTAGCGGGGAGTACCAAGAGACCCAGTACTTC

j_gene: TRBJ2-3
v_gene: TRBV30
d_gene: NA
abundance: NA
CDR3aa: CAWSYRETQYF
CDR3nt: TGTGCCTGGAGTTACAGGGAGACGCAGTATTTT

j_gene: TRBJ1-4
v_gene: TRBV9
d_gene: TRBD1
abundance: NA
CDR3aa: CASSAEGGKTNEKLFF
CDR3nt: TGTGCCAGCAGCGCGGAAGGGGGCAAGACTAATGAAAAACTGTTTTTT

j_gene: TRBJ1-2
v_gene: TRBV29-1
d_gene: NA
abundance: NA
CDR3aa: CSVGAGSNYGYTF
CDR3nt: TGCAGCGTTGGGGCAGGATCTAACTATGGCTACACCTTC

j_gene: TRBJ2-2
v_gene: TRBV6-2/TRBV6-3
d_gene: TRBD1
abundance: NA
CDR3aa: CASSYPSGTGQRDTGELFF
CDR3nt: TGTGCCAGCAGTTACCCCTCCGGGACAGGGCAACGGGACACCGGGGAGCTGTTTTTT

j_gene: TRBJ1-4
v_gene: TRBV14
d_gene: NA
abundance: NA
CDR3aa: CASSPRAGSKEKLFF
CDR3nt: TGTGCCAGCAGCCCCCGAGCAGGCTCTAAGGAAAAACTGTTTTTT

j_gene: TRBJ1-3
v_gene: TRBV5-1
d_gene: NA
abundance: NA
CDR3aa: CASGEGYSGNTIYF
CDR3nt: TGCGCCAGCGGGGAGGGCTACTCTGGAAACACCATATATTTT

j_gene: TRBJ2-7
v_gene: TRBV9
d_gene: NA
abundance: many
CDR3aa: CASAGSSYEQYF
CDR3nt: TGTGCCAGCGCCGGGAGCTCCTACGAGCAGTACTTC

j_gene: TRBJ2-7
v_gene: TRBV11-3
d_gene: TRBD1
abundance: once
CDR3aa: CASSVTGQGRYEQYF
CDR3nt: TGTGCCAGCAGCGTCACGGGACAGGGAAGGTACGAGCAGTACTTC

j_gene: TRBJ2-1
v_gene: TRBV27
d_gene: TRBD2
abundance: NA
CDR3aa: CASSPRFLAGAIGNEQFF
CDR3nt: TGTGCCAGCAGTCCGCGATTCCTAGCGGGCGCGATTGGAAATGAGCAGTTCTTC

j_gene: TRBJ2-5
v_gene: TRBV14
d_gene: TRBD2
abundance: NA
CDR3aa: CASSLGLAERLTQYF
CDR3nt: TGTGCCAGCAGCCTCGGACTAGCGGAACGTCTGACCCAGTACTTC

j_gene: TRBJ1-5
v_gene: TRBV4-1
d_gene: NA
abundance: few
CDR3aa: CASSQGGQGNQPQHF
CDR3nt: TGCGCCAGCAGCCAAGGGGGGCAGGGGAATCAGCCCCAGCATTTT

j_gene: TRBJ2-1
v_gene: TRBV5-1
d_gene: TRBD2
abundance: NA
CDR3aa: CASSPLAGGSYNEQFF
CDR3nt: TGCGCCAGCAGCCCGCTGGCGGGGGGCTCCTACAATGAGCAGTTCTTC

j_gene: TRBJ2-7
v_gene: TRBV28
d_gene: NA
abundance: once
CDR3aa: CASSPPSGVSYEQYF
CDR3nt: TGTGCCAGCAGTCCGCCCTCAGGCGTATCCTACGAGCAGTACTTC

j_gene: TRBJ1-6
v_gene: TRBV5-1
d_gene: TRBD1
abundance: NA
CDR3aa: CASSPSPAYRGLISPLHF
CDR3nt: TGCGCCAGCAGCCCATCGCCCGCATACAGGGGGTTGATTTCACCCCTCCACTTT

j_gene: TRBJ1-3
v_gene: TRBV6-1
d_gene: NA
abundance: NA
CDR3aa: CASSEVAGISGNTIYF
CDR3nt: TGTGCCAGCAGTGAAGTGGCAGGAATCTCTGGAAACACCATATATTTT

j_gene: TRBJ1-4
v_gene: TRBV7-2
d_gene: NA
abundance: NA
CDR3aa: CASSLAWPQTNEKLFF
CDR3nt: TGTGCCAGCAGCTTAGCGTGGCCGCAGACAAATGAAAAACTGTTTTTT

j_gene: TRBJ1-2
v_gene: TRBV5-6
d_gene: TRBD1
abundance: NA
CDR3aa: CASSLGRTGYGYTF
CDR3nt: TGTGCCAGCAGCTTGGGGAGGACAGGTTATGGCTACACCTTC

j_gene: TRBJ2-5
v_gene: TRBV27
d_gene: NA
abundance: NA
CDR3aa: CASSLRGDRVYQETQYF
CDR3nt: TGTGCCAGCAGTTTGCGGGGGGACAGGGTGTACCAAGAGACCCAGTACTTC

j_gene: TRBJ2-5
v_gene: TRBV4-3
d_gene: TRBD1
abundance: NA
CDR3aa: CASSQGQTGEETQYF
CDR3nt: TGCGCCAGCAGCCAAGGGCAGACAGGGGAAGAGACCCAGTACTTC

j_gene: TRBJ1-2
v_gene: TRBV6-5
d_gene: TRBD1
abundance: once
CDR3aa: CASRRTGGEGYTF
CDR3nt: TGTGCCAGCAGACGAACAGGGGGCGAAGGCTACACCTTC

j_gene: TRBJ2-2
v_gene: TRBV6-6
d_gene: TRBD2
abundance: NA
CDR3aa: CASSPTSGGAATGELFF
CDR3nt: TGTGCCAGCAGTCCAACTAGCGGGGGGGCCGCCACCGGGGAGCTGTTTTTT

j_gene: TRBJ2-7
v_gene: TRBV2
d_gene: NA
abundance: NA
CDR3aa: CASSEASEAGQYF
CDR3nt: TGTGCCAGCAGTGAAGCTTCGGAGGCCGGACAGTACTTC

j_gene: TRBJ1-2
v_gene: TRBV3-1/TRBV3-2
d_gene: TRBD1
abundance: NA
CDR3aa: CASSPMTGVERYTF
CDR3nt: TGTGCCAGCAGCCCCATGACAGGGGTGGAGCGCTACACCTTC

j_gene: TRBJ2-7
v_gene: TRBV29-1
d_gene: NA
abundance: NA
CDR3aa: CSCDTGGAEQYF
CDR3nt: TGCAGCTGTGACACAGGGGGGGCCGAGCAGTACTTC

j_gene: TRBJ1-5
v_gene: TRBV7-9
d_gene: TRBD1
abundance: NA
CDR3aa: CAAPWQGAIQPQHF
CDR3nt: TGTGCCGCGCCGTGGCAGGGGGCAATTCAGCCCCAGCATTTT

j_gene: TRBJ2-3
v_gene: TRBV6-5
d_gene: NA
abundance: NA
CDR3aa: CASSYGQGGTQYF
CDR3nt: TGTGCCAGCAGTTACGGCCAGGGGGGAACGCAGTATTTT

j_gene: TRBJ2-5
v_gene: TRBV7-2
d_gene: TRBD2
abundance: once
CDR3aa: CASSARGGPGYF
CDR3nt: TGTGCCAGCAGCGCCCGCGGGGGGCCGGGGTACTTC

j_gene: TRBJ1-2
v_gene: TRBV9
d_gene: NA
abundance: NA
CDR3aa: CASSPGAEEGYTF
CDR3nt: TGTGCCAGCAGCCCCGGTGCGGAGGAGGGCTACACCTTC

j_gene: TRBJ2-5
v_gene: TRBV7-7
d_gene: TRBD1
abundance: NA
CDR3aa: CASSLTGGEQETQYF
CDR3nt: TGTGCCAGCAGCCTGACAGGGGGCGAACAAGAGACCCAGTACTTC

j_gene: TRBJ1-2
v_gene: TRBV18
d_gene: TRBD1
abundance: NA
CDR3aa: CASYPPGGNYGYTF
CDR3nt: TGTGCCAGCTACCCTCCAGGGGGTAACTATGGCTACACCTTC

j_gene: TRBJ1-4
v_gene: TRBV3-1/TRBV3-2
d_gene: NA
abundance: once
CDR3aa: CASSPGTSNEKLFF
CDR3nt: TGTGCCAGCAGCCCCGGGACAAGTAATGAAAAACTGTTTTTT

j_gene: TRBJ1-3
v_gene: TRBV3-1/TRBV3-2
d_gene: NA
abundance: once
CDR3aa: CASSTRLEPGNTIYF
CDR3nt: TGTGCCAGCAGCACACGACTTGAACCTGGAAACACCATATATTTT

j_gene: TRBJ2-7
v_gene: TRBV6-1
d_gene: TRBD2
abundance: NA
CDR3aa: CASSDQLAEHYEQYF
CDR3nt: TGTGCCAGCAGTGACCAACTAGCGGAACACTACGAGCAGTACTTC